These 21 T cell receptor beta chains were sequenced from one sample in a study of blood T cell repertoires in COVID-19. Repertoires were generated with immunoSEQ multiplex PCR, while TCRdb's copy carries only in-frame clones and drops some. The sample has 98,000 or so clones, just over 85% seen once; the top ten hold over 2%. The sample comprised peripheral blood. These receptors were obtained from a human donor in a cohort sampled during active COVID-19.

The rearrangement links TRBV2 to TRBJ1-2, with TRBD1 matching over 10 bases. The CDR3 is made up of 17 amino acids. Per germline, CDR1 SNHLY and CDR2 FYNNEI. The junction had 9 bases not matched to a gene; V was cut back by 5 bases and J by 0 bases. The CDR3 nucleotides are TGTGCCAGCAGTAAGGACAGGGGGTATATTTCTAACTATGGCTACACCTTC. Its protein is CASSKDRGYISNYGYTF.

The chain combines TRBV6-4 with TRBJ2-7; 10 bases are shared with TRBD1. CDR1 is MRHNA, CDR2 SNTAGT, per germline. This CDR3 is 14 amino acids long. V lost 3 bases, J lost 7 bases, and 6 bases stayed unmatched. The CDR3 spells CASSERQGAREQYF. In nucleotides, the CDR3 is TGTGCCAGCAGTGAAAGACAGGGGGCGCGGGAGCAGTACTTC.

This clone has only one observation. This chain's CDR3 is CASSERGGVNTGELFF. The CDR3 DNA reads as TGTGCCAGCAGTGAGCGGGGAGGAGTAAACACCGGGGAGCTGTTTTTT. The V gene is TRBV2, the J gene TRBJ2-2; D may be TRBD2 (6 bases). The CDR3 is made up of 16 amino acids. Trimming took 3 bases from V and 2 from J, leaving 13 bases between them. CDR1 SNHLY and CDR2 FYNNEI come from the germline V gene.

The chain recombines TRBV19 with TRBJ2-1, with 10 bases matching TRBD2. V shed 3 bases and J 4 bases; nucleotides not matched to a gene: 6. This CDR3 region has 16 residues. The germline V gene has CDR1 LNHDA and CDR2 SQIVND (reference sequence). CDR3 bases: TGTGCCAGTAGTATTCCCGGACTAGCGGAGTACAATGAGCAGTTCTTC. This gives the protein CASSIPGLAEYNEQFF.

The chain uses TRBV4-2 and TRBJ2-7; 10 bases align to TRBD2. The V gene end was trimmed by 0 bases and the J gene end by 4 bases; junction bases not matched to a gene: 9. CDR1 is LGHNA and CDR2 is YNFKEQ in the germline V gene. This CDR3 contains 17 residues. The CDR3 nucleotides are TGTGCCAGCAGCCAAGATAGAGCGACTAGCGGGCAATACGAGCAGTACTTC. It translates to CASSQDRATSGQYEQYF.

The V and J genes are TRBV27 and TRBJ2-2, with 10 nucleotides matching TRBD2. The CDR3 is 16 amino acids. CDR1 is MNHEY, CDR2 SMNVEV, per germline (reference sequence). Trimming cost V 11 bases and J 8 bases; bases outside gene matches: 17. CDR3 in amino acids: CASRPPAGGPGGELFF. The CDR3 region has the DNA TGTGCCTCCCGACCCCCAGCGGGAGGGCCCGGTGGGGAGCTGTTTTTT.

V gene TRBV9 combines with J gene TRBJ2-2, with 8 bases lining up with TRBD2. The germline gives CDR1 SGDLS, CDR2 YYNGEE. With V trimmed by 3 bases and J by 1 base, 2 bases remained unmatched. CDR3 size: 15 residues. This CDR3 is CASSESGGNTGELFF. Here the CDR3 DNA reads TGTGCCAGCAGCGAGAGCGGGGGGAACACCGGGGAGCTGTTTTTT. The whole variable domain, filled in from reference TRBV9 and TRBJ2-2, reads DSGVTQTPKHLITATGQRVTLRCSPRSGDLSVYWYQQSLDQGLQFLIQYYNGEERAKGNILERFSAQQFPDLHSELNLSSLELGDSALYFCASSESGGNTGELFFGEGSRLTVL.

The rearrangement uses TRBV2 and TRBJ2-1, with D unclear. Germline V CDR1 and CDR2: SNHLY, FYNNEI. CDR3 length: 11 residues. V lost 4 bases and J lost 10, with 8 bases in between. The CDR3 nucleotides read TGTGCCAGCAGTGCCCCTCCCGAGCAGTTCTTC. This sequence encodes CASSAPPEQFF.

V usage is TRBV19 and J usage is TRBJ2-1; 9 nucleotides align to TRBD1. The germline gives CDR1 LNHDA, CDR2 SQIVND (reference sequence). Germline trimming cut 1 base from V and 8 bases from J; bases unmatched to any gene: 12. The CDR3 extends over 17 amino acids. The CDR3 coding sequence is TGTGCCAGTAGTATAGTCCGGGCCGACAGGGGGTTTGATGAGCAGTTCTTC. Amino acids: CASSIVRADRGFDEQFF.

For the CDR3, the DNA is TGTGCCAGCAGTGAGGACAGGAACACTGAAGCTTTCTTT. It translates to CASSEDRNTEAFF. The chain is built from TRBV2 and TRBJ1-1; the D gene is possibly TRBD1 (6 bases). CDR1 is SNHLY, CDR2 FYNNEI, per germline. V was shortened by 3 bases and J by 1 base, with 6 bases between the two germline ends. The CDR3 has 13 residues.

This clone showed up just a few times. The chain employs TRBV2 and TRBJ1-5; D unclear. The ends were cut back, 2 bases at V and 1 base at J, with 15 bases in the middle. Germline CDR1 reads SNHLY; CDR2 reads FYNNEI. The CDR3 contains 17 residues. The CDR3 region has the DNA TGTGCCAGCAGTGAAAGGCGGGCAGGAGGCAGCAATCAGCCCCAGCATTTT. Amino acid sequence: CASSERRAGGSNQPQHF.

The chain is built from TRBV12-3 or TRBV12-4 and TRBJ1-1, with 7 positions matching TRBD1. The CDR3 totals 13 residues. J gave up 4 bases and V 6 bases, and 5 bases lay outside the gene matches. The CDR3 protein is CASRQGPGTEAFF. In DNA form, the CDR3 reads TGTGCCAGCAGACAGGGGCCGGGCACTGAAGCTTTCTTT.

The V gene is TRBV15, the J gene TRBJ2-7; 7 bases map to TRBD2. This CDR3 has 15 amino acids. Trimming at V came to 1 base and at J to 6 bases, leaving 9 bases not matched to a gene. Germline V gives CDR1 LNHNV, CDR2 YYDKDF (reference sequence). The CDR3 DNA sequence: TGTGCCACCAGCAGAGGGGGCGGGAGCAATTTCGAGCAGTACTTC. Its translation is CATSRGGGSNFEQYF.

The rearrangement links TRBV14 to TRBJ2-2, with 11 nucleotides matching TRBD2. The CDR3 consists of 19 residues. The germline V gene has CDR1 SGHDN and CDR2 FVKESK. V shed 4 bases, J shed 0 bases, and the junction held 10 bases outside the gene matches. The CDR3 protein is CASSRRLAGLQTNTGELFF. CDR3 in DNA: TGTGCCAGCAGCCGTCGACTAGCGGGGTTACAAACGAACACCGGGGAGCTGTTTTTT. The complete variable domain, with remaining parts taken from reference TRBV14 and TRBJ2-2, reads EAGVTQFPSHSVIEKGQTVTLRCDPISGHDNLYWYRRVMGKEIKFLLHFVKESKQDESGMPNNRFLAERTGGTYSTLKVQPAELEDSGVYFCASSRRLAGLQTNTGELFFGEGSRLTVL.

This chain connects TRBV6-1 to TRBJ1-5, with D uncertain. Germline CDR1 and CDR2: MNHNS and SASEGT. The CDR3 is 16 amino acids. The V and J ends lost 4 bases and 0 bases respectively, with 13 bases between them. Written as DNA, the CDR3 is TGTGCCAGCAGTGCCCGGGGAGACTTTAGCAATCAGCCCCAGCATTTT. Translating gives CASSARGDFSNQPQHF.

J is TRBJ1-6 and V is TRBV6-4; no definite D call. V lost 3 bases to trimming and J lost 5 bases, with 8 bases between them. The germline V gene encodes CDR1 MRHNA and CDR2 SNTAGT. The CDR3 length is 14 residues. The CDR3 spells CASSESGNNSPLHF. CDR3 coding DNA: TGTGCCAGCAGTGAATCGGGAAATAATTCACCCCTCCACTTT.

The CDR3 coding sequence is TGTGCCAGCAGCGTAGCTGGCGCGGGACGGTCAGATACGCAGTATTTT. Residues: CASSVAGAGRSDTQYF. The V and J genes are TRBV9 and TRBJ2-3; TRBD2 is a possible D gene (6 bases). Germline-derived CDR1 and CDR2 are SGDLS and YYNGEE. The V gene lost 0 bases and the J gene lost 4 bases, with 15 bases spanning the gap. This CDR3 is 16 amino acids long.

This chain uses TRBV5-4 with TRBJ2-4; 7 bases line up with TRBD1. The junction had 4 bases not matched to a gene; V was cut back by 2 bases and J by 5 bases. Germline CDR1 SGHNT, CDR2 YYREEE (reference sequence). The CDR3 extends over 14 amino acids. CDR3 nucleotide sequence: TGTGCCAGCAGCTTCCGAGGGGGCCAAAACATTCAGTACTTC. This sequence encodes CASSFRGGQNIQYF.

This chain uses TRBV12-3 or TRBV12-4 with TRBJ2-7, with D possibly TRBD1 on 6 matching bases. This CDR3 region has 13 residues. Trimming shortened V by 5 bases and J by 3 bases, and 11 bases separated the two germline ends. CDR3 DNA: TGTGCCAGCAGTACGGGACACCTCTACGAGCAGTACTTC. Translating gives CASSTGHLYEQYF.

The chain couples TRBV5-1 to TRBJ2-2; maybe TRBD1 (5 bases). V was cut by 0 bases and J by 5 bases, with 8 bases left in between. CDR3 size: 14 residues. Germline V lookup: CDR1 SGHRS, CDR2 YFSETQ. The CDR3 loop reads CASSLEQGTGELFF. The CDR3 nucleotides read TGCGCCAGCAGCTTGGAGCAGGGTACCGGGGAGCTGTTTTTT.

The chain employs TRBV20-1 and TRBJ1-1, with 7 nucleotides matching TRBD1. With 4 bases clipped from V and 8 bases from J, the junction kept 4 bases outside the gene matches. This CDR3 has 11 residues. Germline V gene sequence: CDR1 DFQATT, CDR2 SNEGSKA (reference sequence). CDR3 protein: CSANEDREAFF. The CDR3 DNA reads TGCAGTGCTAATGAGGACAGGGAAGCTTTCTTT.